Listed below are T cell receptor beta chains from one sample, sequenced in a study of early T cells in non-severe SARS-CoV-2 infection. From the 5' RACE reads, TCRdb called clonotypes with MiXCR, one entry per CDR3 protein. Of more than 35,000 distinct CDR3 sequences in the sample, roughly 5.7% are singletons; the top ten hold around 5%. The source material was whole blood. Receptors were obtained from an adult who was a healthcare worker with PCR-confirmed SARS-CoV-2 infection or an uninfected control (not recorded which). CDR3s include the opening cysteine and the closing phenylalanine or tryptophan. D genes are given only for firm matches. Size is stated for part of the rows, as once, few or many counts, or as a class when the clone is expanded.

>TRBJ1-1|TRBV30|many|TRBD1
TGTGCCTGGAGTGCCCTGGACAGGGTGGGGACTGAAGCTTTCTTT
CAWSALDRVGTEAFF
>TRBJ2-3|TRBV4-2|many|TRBD2
TGTGCCAGCAGCCAAGATAGTAGAACTAGCGGGAGTCAGACCTACAGCCCAGATACGCAGTATTTT
CASSQDSRTSGSQTYSPDTQYF
>TRBJ2-2|TRBV5-6|many|NA
TGTGCCAGCAGCTTGGCAGCGGGCGCGAACACCGGGGAGCTGTTTTTT
CASSLAAGANTGELFF
>TRBJ2-1|TRBV18|many|TRBD1
TGTGCCAGCTCACCAGATAGTACAGGGGGCGCTTACAATGAGCAGTTCTTC
CASSPDSTGGAYNEQFF
>TRBJ2-4|TRBV12-3/TRBV12-4|many|TRBD1
TGTGCCAGCAGTTCCGGAGACAGGGGGTTAGTAGCCAAAAACATTCAGTACTTC
CASSSGDRGLVAKNIQYF
>TRBJ2-4|TRBV11-3|many|NA
TGTGCCAGCAGCTCTGGGGAGGGGGCGAACATTCAGTACTTC
CASSSGEGANIQYF
>TRBJ2-1|TRBV20-1|few|TRBD2
TGCAGTGCTAGAAAACTAGCGGGAGTATCGGGTGAGCAGTTCTTC
CSARKLAGVSGEQFF
>TRBJ1-6|TRBV6-5|many|TRBD1
TGTGCCAGCACCCTACAGGGGGCAAATAATTCACCCCTCCACTTT
CASTLQGANNSPLHF
>TRBJ2-3|TRBV9|many|TRBD2
TGTGCCAGCAGCGGGACTAGCTATCCAGATACGCAGTATTTT
CASSGTSYPDTQYF
>TRBJ1-4|TRBV20-1|many|NA
TGCAGTGCTAGAGATGGTGGAAAACTGTTTTTT
CSARDGGKLFF
>TRBJ2-5|TRBV18|many|TRBD2
TGTGCCAGCTCAACCAGCGGGAGGCCTGATGAGACCCAGTACTTC
CASSTSGRPDETQYF
>TRBJ1-5|TRBV7-9|many|NA
TGTGCCAGCACCCAGGACGATCAGCCCCAGCATTTT
CASTQDDQPQHF
>TRBJ2-2|TRBV9|few|NA
TGTGCCAGCAGTTTCACGAACACCGGGGAGCTGTTTTTT
CASSFTNTGELFF
>TRBJ2-5|TRBV29-1|many|NA
TGCAGCGCCAGAGAGGCTCAAGAGACCCAGTACTTC
CSAREAQETQYF
>TRBJ1-2|TRBV27|many|NA
TGTGCCAGCAGTTTGAGATTTTCGAGGGCTGTTGGGTTCGGGGGCTACACCTTC
CASSLRFSRAVGFGGYTF
>TRBJ1-2|TRBV18|NA|NA
TGTGCCAGCTCACCACAGATCAAAAGGGCTAACTATGGCTACACCTTC
CASSPQIKRANYGYTF
>TRBJ2-3|TRBV3-1|few|NA
TGTGCCAGCAGCAATTTGAAAGACCCCCTCACAGATACGCAGTATTTT
CASSNLKDPLTDTQYF
>TRBJ2-1|TRBV6-4|many|TRBD2
TGTGCCAGCAGCTCGACTAGCGGGAGTTCGAATGAGCAGTTCTTC
CASSSTSGSSNEQFF
>TRBJ2-1|TRBV10-1|many|NA
TGCGCCAGCAGTGAGTCCGGACCCTTTGGGGCCGATGAGCAGTTCTTC
CASSESGPFGADEQFF
>TRBJ2-5|TRBV4-1|many|NA
TGCGCCAGCAGCCAGATCAGGGCCACCGGAGAGACCCAGTACTTC
CASSQIRATGETQYF
>TRBJ2-1|TRBV29-1|many|NA
TGCAGCGTTGAAGTGGGCCCGGGTTATGAGCAGTTCTTC
CSVEVGPGYEQFF
>TRBJ2-5|TRBV18|many|NA
TGTGCCAGCTCAGATTCCGGAGGTAGCCGGGAGACCCAGTACTTC
CASSDSGGSRETQYF
>TRBJ1-5|TRBV7-2|many|NA
TGTGCCAGCAGCTGGGCAGGTCAACAGCCCCAGCATTTT
CASSWAGQQPQHF
>TRBJ2-7|TRBV21-1|NA|NA
TGTGCCAGCATACTGGACAAAATCGAACGCTACTACTCCTACGAGCAGTACTTC
CASILDKIERYYSYEQYF
>TRBJ2-1|TRBV3-1|few|TRBD2
TGTGCCAGCAGCCAAGAGGGGACTAGCGGGAGTGTCAGGAATGAGCAGTTCTTC
CASSQEGTSGSVRNEQFF
>TRBJ2-2|TRBV6-5|many|NA
TGTGCCAGCAGAACACAGGGCCGGGAGCTGTTTTTT
CASRTQGRELFF
>TRBJ2-2|TRBV9|few|NA
TGTGCCAGCAGCGTAGGGGCTACCGGGGAGCTGTTTTTT
CASSVGATGELFF
>TRBJ2-3|TRBV7-9|many|TRBD2
TGTGCCAGCAGCTTAAAGCGGGAGGGCACAGATACGCAGTATTTT
CASSLKREGTDTQYF
>TRBJ2-2|TRBV5-1|few|TRBD2
TGCGCCAGCAGCGGCGGGAGTACTAGAGCCGGGGAGCTGTTTTTT
CASSGGSTRAGELFF
>TRBJ2-7|TRBV20-1|many|TRBD2
TGCAGTTCGTGGACTAGCGGGGGCTACGAGCAGTACTTC
CSSWTSGGYEQYF
>TRBJ2-7|TRBV24-1|many|TRBD1
TGTGCCACCAGTGACTTCCAGGGGGACGAGCAGTACTTC
CATSDFQGDEQYF
>TRBJ2-7|TRBV20-1|many|TRBD2
TGCAGTGCTAGTGTTCAGGGAGGACTAGCGGGATTCCACGAGCAGTACTTC
CSASVQGGLAGFHEQYF
>TRBJ1-6|TRBV10-3|many|NA
TGTGCCATCAGTGACCCCCGGGGTAGGGCCGGCTCACCCCTCCACTTT
CAISDPRGRAGSPLHF
>TRBJ2-1|TRBV20-1|many|NA
TGCAGTGCTTACAATGAGCAGTTCTTC
CSAYNEQFF
>TRBJ2-2|TRBV29-1|NA|TRBD1
TGCAGCGCCCAGGACAGGGAAATCGGGGAGCTGTTTTTT
CSAQDREIGELFF
>TRBJ2-1|TRBV13|many|NA
TGTGCCAGCAGCTTTACGGGACGGCAGCCGAATGAGCAGTTCTTC
CASSFTGRQPNEQFF
>TRBJ2-3|TRBV7-6|medium-sized|NA
TGTGCCAGCAGCTTAGGTGATCTGCGGGCGGAGACAGATACGCAGTATTTT
CASSLGDLRAETDTQYF
>TRBJ2-1|TRBV7-2|many|NA
TGTGCCAGCAGCTTAGGGACGCTCGCAACCAATGAGCAGTTCTTC
CASSLGTLATNEQFF
>TRBJ2-2|TRBV7-7|few|NA
TGTGCTAGCAGCTCCCTACAGGGATCCGGGGAGCTGTTTTTT
CASSSLQGSGELFF
>TRBJ1-1|TRBV4-2|many|NA
TGTGCCAGCAGCCAACCAACTATGAACACTGAAGCTTTCTTT
CASSQPTMNTEAFF
>TRBJ2-1|TRBV19|many|NA
TGTGCCAGTAGGGGGAAAGGGAGCTCCTACAATGAGCAGTTCTTC
CASRGKGSSYNEQFF
>TRBJ2-5|TRBV20-1|many|NA
TGCAGTGCCATTGACGGGGCTCCACAAGAGACCCAGTACTTC
CSAIDGAPQETQYF
>TRBJ1-5|TRBV6-6|many|NA
TGTGCCAGCAGTTACTCGGGTCGTGGGGGTACGCCCCAGCATTTT
CASSYSGRGGTPQHF
>TRBJ2-1|TRBV30|few|NA
TGTGCCTGGGACGCTTCTGCGGGATGGGGCAATGAGCAGTTCTTC
CAWDASAGWGNEQFF
>TRBJ2-7|TRBV6-6|many|TRBD1
TGTGCCAGCAGTCCCCGGGACAGGGGTATATACGAGCAGTACTTC
CASSPRDRGIYEQYF
>TRBJ2-2|TRBV6-4|medium-sized|TRBD2
TGTGCCAGCAGCGCTAGCGGGATTGACACCGGGGAGCTGTTTTTT
CASSASGIDTGELFF
>TRBJ2-2|TRBV20-1|NA|NA
TGCAGTGCTATCTGGGCGGTGCCCGGGGAGCTGTTTTTT
CSAIWAVPGELFF
>TRBJ2-3|TRBV12-3/TRBV12-4|many|NA
TGTGCCAGCAGTTTAGGACAGGACACAGATACGCAGTATTTT
CASSLGQDTDTQYF
>TRBJ2-1|TRBV25-1|many|NA
TGTGCCAGCAGTGCCTCGACGGGGGTGGATGGAGATGAGCAGTTCTTC
CASSASTGVDGDEQFF
>TRBJ1-5|TRBV6-1|many|NA
TGTGCCAGCAGTGATTCACTGACTAGCAATCAGCCCCAGCATTTT
CASSDSLTSNQPQHF
>TRBJ2-4|TRBV20-1|few|TRBD2
TGCAGTGCTAGAGTAGCGGGAGGTCAAAACATTCAGTACTTC
CSARVAGGQNIQYF
>TRBJ1-1|TRBV6-5|NA|NA
TGTGCCAGCAGAAGGACGGCTTTTAGCACTGAAGCTTTCTTT
CASRRTAFSTEAFF